Following are 14 T cell receptor beta chains from one sample sequenced in a study of blood T cell repertoires in COVID-19 (TCRdb year 2020). To prepare the library, the immunoSEQ multiplex PCR assay was applied. Sourced from immuneACCESS, this table was stored by TCRdb with only in-frame sequences that have V and J called. A share of the clones is absent; for the studies checked, an unresolved V gene accounts for under half, and the remainder has no known explanation. Across this sample there are more than 150,000 clones, with approximately 86% seen only once. About 2.6% of the sample is taken by the ten largest. Sample: peripheral blood. The receptors shown here come from a man aged 40-49 years with active or convalescent COVID-19.

The chain is built from TRBV19 and TRBJ1-5; D gene uncertain. The CDR3 is 14 amino acids. The V and J ends lost 3 bases and 3 bases respectively, with 9 bases between them. Germline values: CDR1 LNHDA, CDR2 SQIVND (reference sequence). The CDR3 here is CASSMRPSNQPQHF. The CDR3 nucleotides read TGTGCCAGTAGTATGAGGCCGTCCAATCAGCCCCAGCATTTT.

The chain carries TRBV6-5 and TRBJ2-7, with a tentative D call TRBD1 (6 bases). Germline V lookup: CDR1 MNHEY, CDR2 SVGAGI. V lost 4 bases and J 2 bases, leaving 15 bases between the germline ends. The CDR3 is made up of 15 amino acids. CDR3 nucleotide sequence: TGTGCCAGCAGTTCCCCCGGACAGTCCGCCTACGAGCAGTACTTC. This sequence encodes CASSSPGQSAYEQYF.

The chain combines TRBV11-2 with TRBJ2-3; TRBD1 matches 8 bases. Germline V lookup: CDR1 SGHAT, CDR2 FQNNGV. The CDR3 consists of 15 residues. J was trimmed by 4 bases and V by 8 bases; bases with no gene match: 11. As DNA, the CDR3 is TGTGCCAGCGGTGTTGGCAGGGGGCACCCAGATACGCAGTATTTT. It is translated as CASGVGRGHPDTQYF. Together with reference TRBV11-2 and TRBJ2-3, the CDR3 gives the full variable domain: EAGVAQSPRYKIIEKRQSVAFWCNPISGHATLYWYQQILGQGPKLLIQFQNNGVVDDSQLPKDRFSAERLKGVDSTLKIQPAKLEDSAVYLCASGVGRGHPDTQYFGPGTRLTVL.

The chain joins TRBV25-1 to TRBJ2-2; no definite D call. CDR3 length equals 16 residues. Germline V gene sequence: CDR1 MGHDK, CDR2 SYGVNS. V was clipped by 8 bases and J by 3 bases, with 19 bases between them. CDR3 sequence reads: CASQTTTNADTGELFF. As DNA, the CDR3 is TGTGCCAGCCAAACAACCACCAACGCCGACACCGGGGAGCTGTTTTTT. The full variable domain, its missing parts supplied by reference TRBV25-1 and TRBJ2-2, is EADIYQTPRYLVIGTGKKITLECSQTMGHDKMYWYQQDPGMELHLIHYSYGVNSTEKGDLSSESTVSRIRTEHFPLTLESARPSHTSQYLCASQTTTNADTGELFFGEGSRLTVL.

The chain joins TRBV5-1 to TRBJ2-1; no clear D. Trimming took off 7 bases at V and 5 bases at J, with 4 bases between the two ends. This CDR3 is built from 10 residues. Germline CDR1 reads SGHRS; CDR2 reads YFSETQ. CDR3: CASGHNEQFF. The DNA for the CDR3 is TGCGCCAGCGGGCACAATGAGCAGTTCTTC.

This chain connects TRBV4-2 to TRBJ2-5; the match to TRBD2 covers 8 bases. CDR1 LGHNA and CDR2 YNFKEQ come from the germline V gene. The CDR3 spans 14 residues. J was trimmed by 5 bases and V by 4 bases; bases with no gene match: 6. CDR3 nucleotides: TGTGCCAGCAGCCCCCCCGGGACTAGTGAGACCCAGTACTTC. It encodes CASSPPGTSETQYF.

The chain has TRBV5-1 and TRBJ1-1; perhaps TRBD1 as D (5 bases). Trimming cost V 4 bases and J 0 bases, with 13 bases left between them. The CDR3 totals 15 residues. Looked up from germline, CDR1 is SGHRS and CDR2 is YFSETQ. The CDR3 region is CASSLNGHLNTEAFF. The CDR3 DNA is TGCGCCAGCAGCCTAAATGGACACTTGAACACTGAAGCTTTCTTT. Combining the CDR3 with reference TRBV5-1 and TRBJ1-1 gives the whole variable domain KAGVTQTPRYLIKTRGQQVTLSCSPISGHRSVSWYQQTPGQGLQFLFEYFSETQRNKGNFPGRFSGRQFSNSRSEMNVSTLELGDSALYLCASSLNGHLNTEAFFGQGTRLTVV.

The chain uses TRBV28 and TRBJ2-7, with 10 bases aligning to TRBD1. J gave up 4 bases and V 8 bases, and 2 bases lay outside the gene matches. The germline gives CDR1 MDHEN, CDR2 SYDVKM. CDR3 length: 12 amino acids. In DNA form, the CDR3 reads TGTGCCAGCGGACAGGGGGTGTACGAGCAGTACTTC. Translated, it gives CASGQGVYEQYF. The full variable domain, completed using reference TRBV28 and TRBJ2-7, is DVKVTQSSRYLVKRTGEKVFLECVQDMDHENMFWYRQDPGLGLRLIYFSYDVKMKEKGDIPEGYSVSREKKERFSLILESASTNQTSMYLCASGQGVYEQYFGPGTRLTVT.

The chain couples TRBV15 to TRBJ2-5, with TRBD2 matching over 9 bases. With V trimmed by 5 bases and J by 3 bases, 7 bases remained unmatched. This CDR3 is built from 15 residues. The V gene's germline CDR1 is LNHNV and CDR2 YYDKDF (reference sequence). CDR3 amino acids: CATSGGSGGKETQYF. The CDR3 coding sequence is TGTGCCACCAGCGGGGGTAGCGGGGGAAAAGAGACCCAGTACTTC.

The V call is TRBV10-3, the J call TRBJ1-2, with TRBD1 as a possible D gene (5 bases). The V end lost 4 bases, the J end lost 0 bases, and 15 bases lay between the germline ends. CDR3 size: 16 residues. Germline V gives CDR1 ENHRY, CDR2 SYGVKD. The CDR3 is CAISGVQTGANYGYTF. CDR3 nucleotides: TGTGCCATCAGTGGAGTTCAAACAGGAGCTAACTATGGCTACACCTTC.

The chain couples TRBV9 to TRBJ2-7; 8 positions agree with TRBD2. CDR1 SGDLS and CDR2 YYNGEE come from the germline V gene. V lost 4 bases, J lost 0 bases, and 9 bases stayed unmatched. The CDR3 sequence is 16 residues long. The CDR3 region has the DNA TGTGCCAGCAGCTCCGGACTAGCCGCGAGCTCCTACGAGCAGTACTTC. This gives the protein CASSSGLAASSYEQYF.

The rearrangement joins TRBV5-4 to TRBJ2-7; tentatively, D is TRBD2 (6 bases). Deletions cut 4 bases from V and 0 bases from J, with 11 bases between. This CDR3 spans 14 amino acids. Germline lookup yields CDR1 SGHNT and CDR2 YYREEE (reference sequence). The CDR3 coding sequence is TGTGCCAGCAGCGAGGAGGGGACCTCCTACGAGCAGTACTTC. Protein product: CASSEEGTSYEQYF.

The sample holds one count of this clone. J is TRBJ2-3 and V is TRBV5-1; D might be TRBD1 (6 bases). Germline V gives CDR1 SGHRS, CDR2 YFSETQ. V lost 4 bases and J 2 bases, leaving 11 bases between the germline ends. The CDR3 length is 14 residues. The CDR3 sequence: CASSPGQFTDTQYF. The DNA of the CDR3 is TGCGCCAGCAGCCCAGGACAGTTCACAGATACGCAGTATTTT.

J is TRBJ2-7 and V is TRBV7-6, with 9 bases aligning to TRBD1. Germline-derived CDR1 and CDR2 are SGHVS and FNYEAQ. V dropped 5 bases and J dropped 5; count of bases not matched to a gene: 7. CDR3 size: 14 residues. The CDR3 sequence: CASSLGQGKDEQYF. In nucleotides, the CDR3 is TGTGCCAGCAGCCTGGGACAGGGCAAGGACGAGCAGTACTTC.